This entry features one T cell receptor (beta chain) sequence. This sample was taken from a study of shared clonotypes between healthy human individuals. Sequencing was performed with immunoSEQ multiplex PCR; in TCRdb, only in-frame clones are kept and a portion is missing. The sample holds over 2 million clones, 85% to 95% seen once. All participating donors were Caucasian adults from Nashville, Tennessee. Trimming removed 7 bases from V and 5 bases from J, with 14 bases in between. The CDR3 sequence is 12 residues long. Germline loops: CDR1 GTSNPN, CDR2 SVGIG (reference sequence). The sequence came from a man aged 18 to 29 in good health. The V and J genes are TRBV30 and TRBJ2-5; maybe TRBD1 (5 bases). The sample was naive CD4+ T cells sorted from blood. Sample subset: CD45RA+ positively selected. The CDR3 bases are TGTGCCTTCGACCAGGGATTGGAGACCCAGTACTTC. This sequence encodes CAFDQGLETQYF.